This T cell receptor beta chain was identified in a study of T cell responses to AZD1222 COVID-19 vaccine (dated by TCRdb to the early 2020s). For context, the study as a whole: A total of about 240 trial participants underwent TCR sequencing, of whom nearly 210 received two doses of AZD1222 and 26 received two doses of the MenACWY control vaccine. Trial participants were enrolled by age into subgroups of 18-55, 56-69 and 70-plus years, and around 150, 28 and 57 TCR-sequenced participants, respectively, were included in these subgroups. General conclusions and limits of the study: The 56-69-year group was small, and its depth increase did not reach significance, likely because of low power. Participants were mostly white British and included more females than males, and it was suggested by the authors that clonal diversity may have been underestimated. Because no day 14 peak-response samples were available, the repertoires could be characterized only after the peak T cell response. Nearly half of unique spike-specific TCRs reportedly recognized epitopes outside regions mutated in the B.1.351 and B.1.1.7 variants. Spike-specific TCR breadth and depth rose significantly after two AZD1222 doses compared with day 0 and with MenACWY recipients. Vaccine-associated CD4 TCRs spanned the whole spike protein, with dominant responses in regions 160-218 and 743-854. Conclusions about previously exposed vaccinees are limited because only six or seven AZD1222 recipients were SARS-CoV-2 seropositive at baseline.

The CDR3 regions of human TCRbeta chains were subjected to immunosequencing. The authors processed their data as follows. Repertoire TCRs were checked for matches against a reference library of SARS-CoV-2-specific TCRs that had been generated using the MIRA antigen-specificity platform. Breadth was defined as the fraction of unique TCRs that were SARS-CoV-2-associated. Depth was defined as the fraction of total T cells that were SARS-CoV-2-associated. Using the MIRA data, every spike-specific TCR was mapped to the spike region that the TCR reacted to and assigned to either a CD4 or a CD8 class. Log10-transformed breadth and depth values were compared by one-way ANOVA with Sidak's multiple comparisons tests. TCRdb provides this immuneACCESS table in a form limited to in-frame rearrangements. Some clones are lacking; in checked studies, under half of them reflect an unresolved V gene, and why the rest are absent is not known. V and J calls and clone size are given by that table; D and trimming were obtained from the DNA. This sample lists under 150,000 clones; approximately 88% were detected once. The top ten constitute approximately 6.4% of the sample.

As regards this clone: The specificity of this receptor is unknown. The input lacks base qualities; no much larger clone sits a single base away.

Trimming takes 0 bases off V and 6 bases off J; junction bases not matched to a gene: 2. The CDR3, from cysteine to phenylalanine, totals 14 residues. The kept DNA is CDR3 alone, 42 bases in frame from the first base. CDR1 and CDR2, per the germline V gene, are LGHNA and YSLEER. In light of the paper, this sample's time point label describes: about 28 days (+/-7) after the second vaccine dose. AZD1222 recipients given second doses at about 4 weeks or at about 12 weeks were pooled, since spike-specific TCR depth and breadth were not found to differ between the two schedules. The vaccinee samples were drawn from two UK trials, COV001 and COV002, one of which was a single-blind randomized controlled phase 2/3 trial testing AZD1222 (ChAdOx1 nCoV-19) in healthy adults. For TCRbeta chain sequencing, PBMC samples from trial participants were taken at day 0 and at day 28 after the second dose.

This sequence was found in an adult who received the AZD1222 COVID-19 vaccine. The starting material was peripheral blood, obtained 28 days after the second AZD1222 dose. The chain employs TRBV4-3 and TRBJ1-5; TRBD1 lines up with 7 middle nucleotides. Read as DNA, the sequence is TGCGCCAGCAGCCAAGACGGGACAGCTCAGCCCCAGCATTTT. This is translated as CASSQDGTAQPQHF.